Listed here is a single T cell receptor (beta chain). This clone has just one count. Its target antigen remains unknown. There are no base qualities to consult, and no much larger clone falls within one base. A distance of 18 bases separates the germline ends of V and J, which lose 4 bases and 0 bases respectively. Reading from cysteine to phenylalanine, the CDR3 counts 17 amino acids. Only CDR3 DNA is held: 51 bases, read in frame from base 1. CDR1 MGHRA and CDR2 YSYEKL were looked up in the germline V gene. The data stem from a study of blood T cell repertoires in COVID-19 (TCRdb year 2020). With regard to the full study: Collaborator samples came from the United States, Italy and Spain and covered acute and convalescent phases of COVID-19. The material from the prospective study consisted of cDNA or gDNA derived from T cells, B-cell-depleted T cells, or PBMCs. The dataset comprised deeply sampled blood TCRbeta repertoires from subjects exposed to, actively infected with, or recovered from COVID-19. A freely available public database, intended as a resource for researchers studying the immune response to SARS-CoV-2, is where the repertoires were released. Samples were obtained from the ongoing ImmuneRACE study (first 160 participants) and from over 1,000 subjects provided by 6 global collaborators. The sample metadata nearly always contained a de-identified subject ID, COVID-19 status, age in years and sex. Where available, HLA class I and class II types were obtained from metadata supplied by the sample provider rather than from assay-based typing. Paper-wide results and their limitations: The quantity of clinical and demographic metadata differed by source and by participant and was supplied without curation.

Participants in the prospective study were aged roughly 18 to 95 years, lived in about two dozen United States geographic areas, and enrolled through a virtual design. To assign participants to cohorts, the prospective study relied on clinical history that participants themselves reported in a screening survey and a study questionnaire. In the prospective study, whole blood, serum and a nasopharyngeal or oropharyngeal swab were collected from each participant by mobile phlebotomists. Additional blood draws and questionnaires over an approximately two-month period could optionally be provided by prospective study participants. Prospective study blood samples were shipped either frozen or at room temperature before DNA extraction. TCRbeta CDR3 regions were amplified from genomic DNA using the immunoSEQ Assay, a bias-controlled multiplex PCR. The source study handled its data this way. The number of nucleated cells in each sample was estimated from the amplification of reference gene primers within the assay. Sequence reads were collapsed and filtered to measure the absolute abundance of every unique TCRbeta CDR3 rearrangement. For each sample, productive Simpson clonality was calculated by taking the square root of Simpson's diversity index across productive rearrangements. The table was pulled from immuneACCESS by TCRdb, which kept in-frame rearrangements only. Such tables lose some clones; where checked, under half of the loss comes from unresolved V genes, and the rest has no known cause. V and J calls and clone size are given by that table; D and trimming were obtained from the DNA. In this sample the table shows roughly 260,000 clones, over 80% of which occur a single time. The ten largest clones capture 2.5% to 3% of the sample.

The sample taken for sequencing was PBMCs or T cells enriched from blood (not recorded which). The chain is assembled from TRBV4-1 and TRBJ1-1; TRBD1 is possibly the D segment (5 matching bases). This clonotype was obtained from a woman in her thirties with acute COVID-19. The CDR3 in this case is CASSLSTRDRLNTEAFF. The nucleotides are TGCGCCAGCAGCCTCAGCACCAGAGACAGACTGAACACTGAAGCTTTCTTT.